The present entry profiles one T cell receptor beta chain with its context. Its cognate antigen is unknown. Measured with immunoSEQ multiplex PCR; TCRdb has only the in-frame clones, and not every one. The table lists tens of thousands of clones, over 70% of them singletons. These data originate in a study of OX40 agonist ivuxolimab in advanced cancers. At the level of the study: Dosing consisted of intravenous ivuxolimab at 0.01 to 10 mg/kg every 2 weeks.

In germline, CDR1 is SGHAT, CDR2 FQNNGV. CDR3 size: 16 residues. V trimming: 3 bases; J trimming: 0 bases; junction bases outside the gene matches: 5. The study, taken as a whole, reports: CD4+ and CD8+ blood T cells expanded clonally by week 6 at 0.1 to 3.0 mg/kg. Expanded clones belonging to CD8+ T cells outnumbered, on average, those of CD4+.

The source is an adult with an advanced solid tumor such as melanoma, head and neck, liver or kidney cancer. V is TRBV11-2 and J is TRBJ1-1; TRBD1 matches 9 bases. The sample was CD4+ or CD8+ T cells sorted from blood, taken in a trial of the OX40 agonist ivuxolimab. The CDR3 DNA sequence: TGTGCCAGCAGCTTCCCGACAGGGGGAATGAACACTGAAGCTTTCTTT. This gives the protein CASSFPTGGMNTEAFF.